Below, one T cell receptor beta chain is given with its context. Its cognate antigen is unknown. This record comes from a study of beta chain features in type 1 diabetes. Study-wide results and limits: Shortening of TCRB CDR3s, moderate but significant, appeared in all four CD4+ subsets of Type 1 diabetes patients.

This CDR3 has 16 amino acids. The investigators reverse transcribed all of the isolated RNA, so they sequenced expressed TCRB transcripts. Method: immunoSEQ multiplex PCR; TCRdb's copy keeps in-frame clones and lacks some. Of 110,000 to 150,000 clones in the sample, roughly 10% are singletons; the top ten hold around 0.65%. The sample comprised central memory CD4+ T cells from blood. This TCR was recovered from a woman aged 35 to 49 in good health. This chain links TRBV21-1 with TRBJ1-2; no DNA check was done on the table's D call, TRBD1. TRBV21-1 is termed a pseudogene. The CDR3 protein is CASSKALNISYYGYTF. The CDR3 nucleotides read TGTGCCAGCAGCAAAGCGCTGAACATCTCTTACTATGGCTACACCTTC.